The 14 T cell receptor beta chains in this list originate from one sample, sequenced in a study of CD8+ T cells in alopecia areata. cDNA prepared by RNA extraction and subsequent reverse transcription served as the template for sequencing. Clones were sequenced by immunoSEQ multiplex PCR, and TCRdb holds only the in-frame ones, with some missing. The table has over 85,000 clones, 35% to 45% seen once. Material: CD4+ T cells sorted from blood. All receptors derive from a human donor with alopecia areata.

This clone was counted between two and nine times. CDR3 sequence (DNA): TGCAGCGGAGAAGAGACCCAGTACTTC. It translates to CSGEETQYF. The rearrangement uses TRBV29-1 and TRBJ2-5, with D hard to call. The CDR3 runs 9 residues. Germline assignment: CDR1 SQVTM and CDR2 ANQGSEA. The V end was cut by 7 bases, the J end by 3 bases, with 3 bases between.

This chain links TRBV15 with TRBJ2-3; no definite D call. This CDR3 has 14 residues. Germline assignment: CDR1 LNHNV and CDR2 YYDKDF (reference sequence). V gave up 0 bases and J gave up 6 bases, with 10 bases separating them. CDR3 region: CATSRDVPTDTQYF. In DNA form, the CDR3 reads TGTGCCACCAGCAGAGATGTTCCGACCGATACGCAGTATTTT.

In this sample, this clone is medium-sized. The chain is built from TRBV7-8 and TRBJ2-2, with unresolved D. Germline-derived CDR1 and CDR2 are SGHVS and FQNEAQ. V was cut by 3 bases and J by 3 bases, with 11 bases left in between. The CDR3 totals 15 residues. CDR3 residues: CASSFGSADTGELFF. The CDR3 bases are TGTGCCAGCAGCTTCGGGTCCGCCGACACCGGGGAGCTGTTTTTT.

The count of this clone is one. The V and J genes are TRBV6-5 and TRBJ1-2; D ambiguous. Germline CDR1 reads MNHEY; CDR2 reads SVGAGI. The CDR3 totals 11 residues. The V and J ends lost 5 bases and 6 bases respectively, with 7 bases between them. The DNA for the CDR3 is TGTGCCAGCAGTACCTCAGATGGCTACACCTTC. Translated: CASSTSDGYTF.

The chain couples TRBV28 to TRBJ1-2, with D possibly matching TRBD1 (5 bases). This CDR3 is 17 amino acids long. Germline CDR1 MDHEN, CDR2 SYDVKM. Trimming took off 2 bases at V and 0 bases at J, with 16 bases between the two ends. The CDR3 sequence: CASSLGGRASTNYGYTF. The CDR3 region has the DNA TGTGCCAGCAGTTTAGGAGGCAGGGCTAGCACTAACTATGGCTACACCTTC.

The chain links TRBV30 to TRBJ2-3; 7 bases are a match to TRBD2. Germline trimming cut 0 bases from V and 2 bases from J; bases unmatched to any gene: 5. There are 15 residues in the CDR3. Germline V CDR1 and CDR2: GTSNPN, SVGIG (reference sequence). CDR3 loop: CAWSVGGPVTDTQYF. Here the CDR3 DNA reads TGTGCCTGGAGTGTGGGAGGGCCCGTCACAGATACGCAGTATTTT.

The chain has TRBV28 and TRBJ2-3; the D gene could be TRBD1 or TRBD2 (5 bases each). Germline V CDR1 and CDR2: MDHEN, SYDVKM. The CDR3 has 17 amino acids. Trimming cost V 5 bases and J 0 bases, with 18 bases left between them. As DNA, the CDR3 is TGTGCCAGCAGTGAAACGGGGCGCCCCCCTAGCACAGATACGCAGTATTTT. Translation: CASSETGRPPSTDTQYF. Combining the CDR3 with reference TRBV28 and TRBJ2-3 gives the whole variable domain DVKVTQSSRYLVKRTGEKVFLECVQDMDHENMFWYRQDPGLGLRLIYFSYDVKMKEKGDIPEGYSVSREKKERFSLILESASTNQTSMYLCASSETGRPPSTDTQYFGPGTRLTVL.

The chain joins TRBV27 to TRBJ1-5, with TRBD1 as a possible D gene (6 bases). Trimming took off 6 bases at V and 7 bases at J, with 19 bases between the two ends. The CDR3 spans 15 residues. Germline CDR1 is MNHEY and CDR2 is SMNVEV (reference sequence). CDR3 sequence reads: CASRRTNRDNQPQHF. The DNA of the CDR3 is TGTGCCAGCAGGCGGACGAACAGGGACAACCAGCCCCAGCATTTT.

The table lists this clone with a few counts. The J gene is TRBJ2-7, the V gene TRBV14; 8 bases are shared with TRBD1. V gave up 0 bases and J gave up 5 bases; unmatched junction bases: 6. The CDR3 has 15 amino acids. Germline-derived CDR1 and CDR2 are SGHDN and FVKESK. CDR3 in DNA: TGTGCCAGCAGCCAAGATGACAGGGGATGGGACGAGCAGTACTTC. Its protein product is CASSQDDRGWDEQYF.

The rearrangement uses TRBV4-1 and TRBJ2-2; D is ambiguous. This CDR3 is 14 amino acids long. Trimming pared 3 bases from V and 6 bases from J, leaving 11 bases between. CDR1 MGHRA and CDR2 YSYEKL come from the germline V gene. The CDR3 reads CASSQVLVSGELFF. CDR3 coding DNA: TGCGCCAGCAGCCAGGTTCTAGTCTCCGGGGAGCTGTTTTTT.

J is TRBJ2-7 and V is TRBV28; possible D gene TRBD1, 5 bases. This CDR3 comprises 17 residues. Per the germline V gene, CDR1 is MDHEN and CDR2 is SYDVKM. Trimming took off 2 bases at V and 3 bases at J, with 20 bases between the two ends. CDR3 bases: TGTGCCAGCAGTTTAAAATTGTGGCAGGGCGACAACTACGAGCAGTACTTC. This gives the protein CASSLKLWQGDNYEQYF.

This clone was detected only a few times. The gene calls are TRBV29-1 and TRBJ2-1, with D maybe TRBD1 (6 bases). Trimming took 7 bases from V and 9 from J, leaving 22 bases between them. This CDR3 spans 14 amino acids. CDR1 is SQVTM and CDR2 is ANQGSEA in the germline V gene. The CDR3 loop is CSAAFQRGFLEQFF. The DNA of the CDR3 is TGCAGCGCCGCATTCCAGAGGGGGTTTCTTGAGCAGTTCTTC.

This chain uses TRBV4-1 with TRBJ2-1; either TRBD1 or TRBD2 may fit D (6 bases each). Germline V lookup: CDR1 MGHRA, CDR2 YSYEKL. The V end was cut by 0 bases, the J end by 5 bases, with 14 bases between. The CDR3 sequence is 16 residues long. The CDR3 is CASSQESSGADNEQFF. Here the CDR3 DNA reads TGCGCCAGCAGCCAAGAGTCATCGGGGGCCGACAATGAGCAGTTCTTC.

This rearrangement joins TRBV30 to TRBJ2-1, with 7 nucleotides matching TRBD1. Germline V gene sequence: CDR1 GTSNPN, CDR2 SVGIG (reference sequence). The V gene end was trimmed by 3 bases and the J gene end by 0 bases; junction bases not matched to a gene: 2. This CDR3 spans 14 amino acids. CDR3 coding DNA: TGTGCCTGGAGAACAGGGGTCTCCTACAATGAGCAGTTCTTC. This codes for CAWRTGVSYNEQFF.